This TCR beta chain comes out of a study of Graves' ophthalmopathy and Graves' hyperthyroidism (dated by TCRdb to 2017 to 2018). Background for the entire study: Peripheral blood was collected at initial diagnosis, prior to any treatment. The study used signatures of the TCR beta repertoire to tell Graves' ophthalmopathy apart from Graves' hyperthyroidism and to predict which patients would progress to ophthalmopathy. In total, over 130 blood samples were TCR-sequenced: some 43 ophthalmopathy, about 75 hyperthyroidism and around 17 hyperthyroidism-to-ophthalmopathy patients. To explore V-J signatures that separate ophthalmopathy from hyperthyroidism, a discovery set of 95 to 100 patients was enrolled, consisting of about 41 with ophthalmopathy and approximately 57 with stable hyperthyroidism. An independent validation cohort was composed of roughly 19 hyperthyroidism patients and approximately 15 patients who later progressed from hyperthyroidism to ophthalmopathy. In roughly six hyperthyroidism patients, the T-cell repertoires found in thyroid tissue were compared with those found in blood. Following sampling, methimazole starting at 30 mg daily was administered to hyperthyroidism patients, and high-dose intravenous methylprednisolone was administered to ophthalmopathy patients. For training and testing, the 95 to 100 patients in the discovery cohort were randomly divided in a 7:3 ratio.

The junction shows trimming of 2 bases on V and 0 bases on J, plus 8 bases between the germline ends. The CDR3 spans 15 residues, from the cysteine through the phenylalanine. The retained sequence is limited to the CDR3, 45 bases, with the frame set at the first base. In the germline V gene (reference sequence), CDR1 corresponds to LGHDT and CDR2 to YNNKEL. For repertoire sequencing, the TCR beta CDR3 regions were amplified from RNA transcripts. HTBI primers and the Qiagen OneStep RT-PCR kit were used in a first-round RT-PCR, which was followed by a second-round multiplex PCR, size selection and purification. Libraries were sequenced on an Illumina HiSeq2000 using paired-end 100 bp reads. For the original study's pipeline: SOAPnuke was used to process the reads, throwing out any read that had adapters, had uncalled bases, had a mean Phred below 15, or lacked an exact constant-primer or identifier match. COPE v1.2.5 was used to merge high-quality paired reads. Unique nucleotide sequences were defined as clonotypes and aligned to IMGT TRB V, D and J references using MiTCR v1.1. Analysis was restricted to V-J combinations with a frequency above 0.0001, which covered just over 98% of repertoires. For each V-J combination, a TCR clonal expansion and chaos score was defined as F50 clonal expansion divided by the chaos observed in the TCRdist matrix. Features were reduced by Welch's t-statistics and random forest to around 14 V-J combinations, which fed a naive Bayes classifier. The similarity between thyroid and blood repertoires was quantified using the Morisita-Horn index. Starting from the raw public reads, TCRdb applied fastp trimming at Q25, assembled clones with MiXCR and retained in-frame beta chains. Every CDR3 protein is listed once, alongside the most common genes and DNA of its rows. It is TCRdb's table, rather than the study itself, that gives the V and J calls and clone size. The sample table lists some 170,000 distinct CDR3 sequences, just under 40% of them with a count of one. In total, the top ten clones hold less than 9.5% of the sample.

Patients with ophthalmopathy had moderately to severely active disease, with a Clinical Activity Score of 3 or more, a NOSPECS grade of 4 or more, and a disease duration of less than 3 months. Patients were excluded if they had other autoimmune diseases, uncontrolled infections, pregnancy or lactation. Clinical symptoms, serum thyroxine, TRAb, thyroid ultrasound and orbital computed tomography formed the basis of the diagnosis. PBMCs were isolated from about 10 ml of fresh peripheral blood by Ficoll-Paque density gradient centrifugation. Total RNA was extracted with Trizol reagent and quality-checked on an Agilent 2100 Bioanalyzer. Findings and caveats that apply to the study as a whole: No statistical method was used to set the sample size in advance, and the investigators knew which group each participant was assigned to. In validation, the model predicted ophthalmopathy progression with about 70% sensitivity and roughly 72% specificity; some 13 predicted patients were CT-confirmed with GO in a median of 6.5 months. In cross-validation, the 13-signature model distinguished ophthalmopathy from stable hyperthyroidism with around 90% sensitivity and 81% to 82% specificity, while in the test set the corresponding values were about 79% and 69%. Most expanded thyroid clonotypes with a frequency above 0.001 also appeared in blood, which suggests that blood repertoires may reflect the immune response in the thyroid.

This clonotype occurred many times. There is no known antigen for this receptor. Per-nucleotide qualities are absent, and no much larger clonotype sits a single base away. Sequencing input: peripheral blood. The chain uses TRBV3-1 and TRBJ1-5; 6 matching bases give a weak D call of TRBD1. This receptor was taken from a man aged 25 to 45 with Graves' ophthalmopathy. Donor details come from another sample of the same person, matched by shared clones. CDR3 region: CASSQQGNSNQPQHF. The nucleotide sequence reads TGTGCCAGCAGCCAACAGGGGAATAGCAATCAGCCCCAGCATTTT. Outside the CDR3, residues come from the reference TRBV3-1 and TRBJ1-5 proteins, so the full variable domain is: DTAVSQTPKYLVTQMGNDKSIKCEQNLGHDTMYWYKQDSKKFLKIMFSYNNKELIINETVPNRFSPKSPDKAHLNLHINSLELGDSAVYFCASSQQGNSNQPQHFGDGTRLSIL.